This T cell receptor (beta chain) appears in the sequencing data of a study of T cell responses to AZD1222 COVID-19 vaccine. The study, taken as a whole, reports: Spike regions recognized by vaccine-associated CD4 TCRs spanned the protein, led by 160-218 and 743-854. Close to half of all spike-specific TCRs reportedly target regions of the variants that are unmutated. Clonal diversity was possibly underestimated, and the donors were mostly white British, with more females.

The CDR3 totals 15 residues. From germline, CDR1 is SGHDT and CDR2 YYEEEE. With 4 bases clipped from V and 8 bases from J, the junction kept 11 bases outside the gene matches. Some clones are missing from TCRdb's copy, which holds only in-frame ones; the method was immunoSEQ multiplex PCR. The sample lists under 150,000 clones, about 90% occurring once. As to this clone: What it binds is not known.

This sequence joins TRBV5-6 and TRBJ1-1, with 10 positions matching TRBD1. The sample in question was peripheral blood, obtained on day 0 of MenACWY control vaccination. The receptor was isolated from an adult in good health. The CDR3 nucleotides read TGTGCCAGCAGCACGCCGGGACAGGGGTTTGGAGAAGCTTTCTTT. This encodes CASSTPGQGFGEAFF.